These 10 T cell receptor beta chains came from one sample sequenced in a study of blood T cell repertoires in COVID-19. Assay: immunoSEQ multiplex PCR; the TCRdb copy retains only in-frame clones and omits some. The sample gives roughly 290,000 clones, roughly 84% of which show up once; 0.85% to 0.9% is in the top ten. Sequenced input: peripheral blood. These receptors all stem from a human donor with COVID-19, enrolled during active disease. The donor label of this sample is uncertain.

The chain joins TRBV10-3 to TRBJ2-2; 9 bases match TRBD2. CDR1 ENHRY and CDR2 SYGVKD come from the germline V gene. V was pared by 9 bases and J by 6 bases, with 5 bases of the junction left unmatched. The CDR3 extends over 13 amino acids. CDR3 in amino acids: CAIPGLASGELFF. In DNA, the CDR3 is TGTGCCATTCCGGGACTAGCTTCCGGGGAGCTGTTTTTT.

The chain recombines TRBV29-1 with TRBJ2-7, with D perhaps TRBD2 (7 bases). Deletions cut 7 bases from V and 3 bases from J, with 19 bases between. Germline V gene lookup returns CDR1 SQVTM and CDR2 ANQGSEA. There are 14 residues in the CDR3. CDR3 in DNA: TGCAGCGCCTCCCAGGGGAGGGGTGTCTACGAGCAGTACTTC. Protein sequence: CSASQGRGVYEQYF.

The chain combines TRBV28 with TRBJ1-5; TRBD1 aligns across 10 bases. Germline CDR1 and CDR2: MDHEN and SYDVKM. The CDR3 spans 17 residues. The J segment lost 2 bases and the V segment lost 2 bases, leaving 6 bases of the junction unmatched. CDR3 sequence: CASSLGTGVRRNQPQHF. The CDR3 region has the DNA TGTGCCAGCAGTTTAGGGACAGGGGTACGGCGCAATCAGCCCCAGCATTTT.

The chain joins TRBV30 to TRBJ2-5; the D gene is possibly TRBD1 (6 bases). Looked up from germline, CDR1 is GTSNPN and CDR2 is SVGIG (reference sequence). The CDR3 length is 13 residues. Between the trimmed V and J ends, which lost 2 bases and 5 bases, there was a span of 12 bases. CDR3 in DNA: TGTGCCTGGAGTCCGGACAGTTGGGAGACCCAGTACTTC. This sequence encodes CAWSPDSWETQYF.

The V call is TRBV6-1, the J call TRBJ2-3; 12 bases are shared with TRBD2. The germline V gene has CDR1 MNHNS and CDR2 SASEGT. With 3 bases clipped from V and 5 bases from J, the junction kept 6 bases outside the gene matches. The CDR3 sequence is 16 residues long. This CDR3 reads CASSDSLAGGGDTQYF. The CDR3 coding sequence is TGTGCCAGCAGTGATTCCCTAGCGGGAGGGGGAGATACGCAGTATTTT.

This chain links TRBV5-1 with TRBJ1-2, with 12 bases matching TRBD1. The length of the CDR3 is 16 residues. CDR1 and CDR2 from the germline V gene are SGHRS and YFSETQ. V dropped 4 bases and J dropped 4; count of bases not matched to a gene: 8. The CDR3 reads CASSPGQGAQVYGYTF. The CDR3 nucleotides read TGCGCCAGCAGCCCGGGACAGGGGGCGCAAGTCTATGGCTACACCTTC.

The V and J genes are TRBV28 and TRBJ2-7; D uncertain. Germline lookup yields CDR1 MDHEN and CDR2 SYDVKM. This CDR3 has 15 residues. Trimming shortened V by 4 bases and J by 2 bases, and 15 bases separated the two germline ends. CDR3 nucleotide sequence: TGTGCCAGCAGTTCGAGCGAGGAGCCCCCCTACGAGCAGTACTTC. Protein sequence: CASSSSEEPPYEQYF.

The chain is built from TRBV7-2 and TRBJ2-3; D uncertain. The CDR3 contains 13 residues. Trimming took 5 bases from V and 2 from J, leaving 8 bases between them. CDR1 SGHTA and CDR2 FQGNSA come from the germline V gene. In DNA form, the CDR3 reads TGTGCCAGCAGCGTACAGTACACAGATACGCAGTATTTT. Amino acids: CASSVQYTDTQYF.

The chain combines TRBV7-9 with TRBJ1-1; no clear D. The germline gives CDR1 SEHNR, CDR2 FQNEAQ (reference sequence). This CDR3 is 14 amino acids long. V dropped 1 base and J dropped 0 bases, with 6 bases sitting between them. The CDR3 sequence: CASSLGLVNTEAFF. The CDR3 nucleotides are TGTGCCAGCAGCTTAGGACTCGTGAACACTGAAGCTTTCTTT.

V gene TRBV6-5 combines with J gene TRBJ1-5; TRBD1 might be the D (5 bases). There are 13 residues in the CDR3. The germline V gene has CDR1 MNHEY and CDR2 SVGAGI. V gave up 8 bases and J gave up 6 bases, with 14 bases separating them. The CDR3 sequence is CASESPGGQPQHF. The CDR3 bases are TGTGCCAGCGAGTCCCCCGGGGGTCAGCCCCAGCATTTT.